This entry concerns a single T cell receptor beta chain. These data are taken from a study of shared clonotypes between healthy human individuals. Per the germline V gene, CDR1 is LNHDA and CDR2 is SQIVND (reference sequence). Between the trimmed V and J ends, which lost 7 bases and 8 bases, there was a span of 17 bases. There are 13 residues in the CDR3. In the naive CD8 group, cells lacked CD45RO and were positively selected for CCR7, so terminally differentiated effector memory CD45RA+ cells were left out. Sequencing was performed with immunoSEQ multiplex PCR; in TCRdb, only in-frame clones are kept and a portion is missing. The repertoire consists of roughly 2,000,000 clones, with roughly 94% occurring once and the leading ten covering under 1.5%.

The J gene is TRBJ1-1, the V gene TRBV19; D remains ambiguous. The sequence came from a man younger than 30 in good health. Sequencing input: naive CD8+ T cells sorted from blood. CDR3 in amino acids: CASTTLEIEEAFF. CDR3 bases: TGTGCCAGTACTACTTTGGAAATCGAGGAAGCTTTCTTT.